Sequencing of this T cell receptor (beta chain) was carried out in a study of post-analysis software for immune sequencing data. As for the study in general: Included among the disease courses, which were recorded for the cohort, were relapsing-remitting, secondary progressive and progressive-relapsing multiple sclerosis. Study-level results: Patients with multiple sclerosis recorded significantly lower normalized Chao1 diversity than controls, the study found. F-measure co-clustering was strong for batch-matched samples.

Ten or more counts support this clonotype. What it recognizes is unknown. Unique molecular identifiers featured in each of the TCR beta cDNA libraries. T cells numbering roughly 0.9 to 10 million yielded cDNA molecules that totaled about 500,000. TCRdb called the PCR reads again in MiXCR, with one record for every CDR3 protein. The sample holds about 200,000 distinct CDR3 sequences, approximately 30% seen once. The clonotype was recovered from a girl aged 2 to 17 with multiple sclerosis. Sequenced input: blood.

Here the CDR3 reads CASSQKAGAIAQFF. CDR3 DNA: TGTGCCAGCAGCCAAAAAGCAGGGGCCATTGCGCAGTTCTTC. The rearrangement links TRBV3-1 to TRBJ2-1; perhaps TRBD1 as D (6 bases). Trimming stripped 2 bases from V and 12 bases from J, with 17 bases between. The CDR3 loop spans 14 amino acids. Germline CDR1 reads LGHDT; CDR2 reads YNNKEL (reference sequence).